The clone carrying this T cell receptor (beta chain) occurred a few times. Its antigen is still unknown. TCRdb reprocessed the RT-PCR reads with MiXCR, giving one entry per CDR3 protein. This sample yields over 400,000 distinct CDR3 sequences, of which approximately 11% are seen a single time; roughly 12% belongs to the top ten. V lost 3 bases to trimming and J lost 6 bases, with 11 bases between them. The CDR3 length is 14 residues. This specimen comes from a study of response to subunit inactivated influenza vaccine. Study-wide results and limits: Authors suggested few new T cells are recruited by each seasonal influenza vaccination.

The specimen was PBMCs from blood, collected 40 to 50 days after vaccination. The V and J genes are TRBV12-3 or TRBV12-4 and TRBJ2-2; TRBD2 is a possible D gene (6 bases). This TCR derives from a man in his forties or fifties who received an inactivated influenza vaccine. The CDR3 region has the DNA TGTGCCAGCAGTTTTGGAGGGTATGCCGGGGAGCTGTTTTTT. Residues: CASSFGGYAGELFF.